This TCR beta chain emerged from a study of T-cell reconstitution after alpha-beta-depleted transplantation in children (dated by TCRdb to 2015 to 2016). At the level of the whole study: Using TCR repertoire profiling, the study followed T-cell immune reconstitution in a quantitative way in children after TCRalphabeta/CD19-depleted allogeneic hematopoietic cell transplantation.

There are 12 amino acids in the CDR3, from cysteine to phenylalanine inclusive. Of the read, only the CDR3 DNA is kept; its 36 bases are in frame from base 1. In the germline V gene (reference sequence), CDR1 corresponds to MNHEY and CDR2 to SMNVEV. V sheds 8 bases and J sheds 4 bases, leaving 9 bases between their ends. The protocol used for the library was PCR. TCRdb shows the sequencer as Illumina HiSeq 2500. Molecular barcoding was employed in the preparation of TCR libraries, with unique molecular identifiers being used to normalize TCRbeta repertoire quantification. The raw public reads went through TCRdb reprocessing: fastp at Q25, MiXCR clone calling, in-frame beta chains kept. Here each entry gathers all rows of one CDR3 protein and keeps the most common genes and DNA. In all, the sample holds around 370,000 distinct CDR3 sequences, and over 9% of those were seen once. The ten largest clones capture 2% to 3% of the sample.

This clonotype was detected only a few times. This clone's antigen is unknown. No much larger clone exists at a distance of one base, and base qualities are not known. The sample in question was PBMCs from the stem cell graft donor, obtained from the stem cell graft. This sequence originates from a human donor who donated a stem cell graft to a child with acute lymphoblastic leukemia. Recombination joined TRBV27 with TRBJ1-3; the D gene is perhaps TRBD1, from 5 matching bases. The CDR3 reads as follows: CASGQLGNTIYF. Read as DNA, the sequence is TGTGCCAGCGGACAATTAGGAAACACCATATATTTT.